The clone carrying this T cell receptor (beta chain) was seen a few times. These data come from a study of blood T cells in healthy people across ages. The authors ran a second PCR of 7 to 11 cycles using a sample-barcoded 5' primer and a J-beta primer mix. A template-switch adaptor with 12 random nucleotides tagged each cDNA molecule. TCRdb passed the 5' RACE reads through MiXCR, listing each CDR3 protein once. The sample lists approximately 670,000 distinct CDR3 sequences, about 43% seen once, with about 30% in the top ten. The CDR3 spans 14 residues. Trimming removed 3 bases from V and 4 bases from J; junction bases left unmatched: 4. Germline assignment: CDR1 SGHTA and CDR2 FQGTGA. Donors were healthy Caucasian individuals from Russia aged about 6 to 90.

The chain recombines TRBV7-3 with TRBJ2-3; the match to TRBD1 covers 7 bases. This receptor was obtained from a man at least 80 years old in good health. The sequenced sample consisted of blood. CDR3 in amino acids: CASSLTGTPDTQYF. The CDR3, as DNA: TGTGCCAGCAGCTTGACAGGGACCCCAGATACGCAGTATTTT.